Below, 8 T cell receptor beta chains from the same sample are listed, as sequenced in a study of PD-L1 blockade in urothelial cancer. Produced via immunoSEQ multiplex PCR; TCRdb's table is partial and in-frame only. The sample consists of 60,000 to 65,000 clones, approximately 81% of them appearing once. Sample time point: pretreatment peripheral blood. The source material was PBMCs, sampled around atezolizumab (anti-PD-L1) treatment. These TCRs come from a man aged 70-80 years with urothelial cancer.

The chain couples TRBV30 to TRBJ2-3; 9 bases match TRBD1. The CDR3 covers 13 residues. The V gene's germline CDR1 is GTSNPN and CDR2 SVGIG (reference sequence). The CDR3 loop is CAGGQGTTDTQYF. The CDR3 coding sequence is TGTGCGGGGGGACAGGGAACCACAGATACGCAGTATTTT.

This clone was found once. The rearrangement links TRBV5-1 to TRBJ2-1; 8 nucleotides match TRBD2. CDR1 and CDR2 from the germline V gene are SGHRS and YFSETQ. The CDR3 runs to 16 residues. V trimming: 0 bases; J trimming: 2 bases; junction bases outside the gene matches: 4. The CDR3 protein is CASSLAGGRTYNEQFF. The DNA for the CDR3 is TGCGCCAGCAGCTTGGCCGGCGGGAGGACCTACAATGAGCAGTTCTTC.

This clone was detected once. The chain joins TRBV23-1 to TRBJ2-5, with 10 bases matching TRBD1. Being an ORF, TRBV23-1 has a function that is uncertain. Germline trimming cut 6 bases from V and 0 bases from J; bases unmatched to any gene: 28. The CDR3 is 23 residues long. CDR3 nucleotides: TGCGCCAGCAGCCCTGAGGGCCCAGGGACAGGGGAACCCATCCACAGAGACCAAGAGACCCAGTACTTC. Translation gives CASSPEGPGTGEPIHRDQETQYF.

Comments on this clone: At one end the junction does not follow the germline gene, possibly because of a read error. The rearrangement uses TRBV13 and TRBJ1-5, with D maybe TRBD1 (5 bases). Germline lookup yields CDR1 PRHDT and CDR2 FYEKMQ (reference sequence). The CDR3 sequence is 13 residues long. CDR3 sequence (DNA): TGTGCCAGCAGGTTAGGGGTGAGGCAGCCCCAGCATTTT. Translating gives CASRLGVRQPQHF.

The rearrangement joins TRBV15 to TRBJ2-3, with 10 bases lining up with TRBD1. The J segment lost 5 bases and the V segment lost 5 bases, leaving 1 base of the junction unmatched. Germline V gene sequence: CDR1 LNHNV, CDR2 YYDKDF (reference sequence). The CDR3 loop spans 13 amino acids. The CDR3: CATSGTGVDTQYF. Written as DNA, the CDR3 is TGTGCCACCAGCGGGACAGGGGTAGATACGCAGTATTTT.

This chain connects TRBV6-1 to TRBJ1-4, with no clear D. Germline-derived CDR1 and CDR2 are MNHNS and SASEGT. V dropped 6 bases and J dropped 4 bases, with 9 bases sitting between them. This CDR3 contains 13 residues. For the CDR3, the DNA is TGTGCCAGCAGCCGGGTCCTTAATGAAAAACTGTTTTTT. It specifies CASSRVLNEKLFF.

CDR3 sequence (DNA): TGTGCCAGCAGCTTAGATTTAGCGGGAGGGCCTGGTTACTTCTTC. Residues: CASSLDLAGGPGYFF. The chain combines TRBV7-8 with TRBJ2-1, with 11 bases lining up with TRBD2. The ends lost 1 base at V and 16 bases at J; junction bases unmatched: 12. The CDR3 contains 15 residues. In germline, CDR1 is SGHVS, CDR2 FQNEAQ. The whole variable domain, filled in from reference TRBV7-8 and TRBJ2-1, reads GAGVSQSPRYKVAKRGQDVALRCDPISGHVSLFWYQQALGQGPEFLTYFQNEAQLDKSGLPSDRFFAERPEGSVSTLKIQRTQQEDSAVYLCASSLDLAGGPGYFFGPGTRLTVL.

The chain has TRBV2 and TRBJ2-7, with a tentative D call TRBD1 (6 bases). Germline-derived CDR1 and CDR2 are SNHLY and FYNNEI. With 7 bases removed from V and 3 bases from J, the gap between germline ends came to 13 bases. The CDR3 spans 13 residues. The DNA of the CDR3 is TGTGCCAGCAAACCGGACAGAAGCTACGAGCAGTACTTC. Translating it yields CASKPDRSYEQYF.